This T cell receptor (beta chain) stems from a study of graft-versus-host responses after intestinal transplantation. In the study overall: Anti-thymocyte globulin induction preceded two to three years of tacrolimus and steroid maintenance in all recipients.

TCRdb's table, derived via immunoSEQ multiplex PCR, lists solely in-frame clones and lacks some. This sample has around 14,000 clones, with less than 45% found just once. Per germline, CDR1 SQVTM and CDR2 ANQGSEA. V dropped 5 bases and J dropped 0 bases, with 12 bases sitting between them. The CDR3 runs 14 residues. The researchers put 200,000 CFSE-labeled responder cells into plates with 200,000 irradiated, violet-dye-labeled stimulator cells. Study-wide findings and caveats: Early after transplant, HvG clones declined as circulating GvH clones peaked.

The chain couples TRBV29-1 to TRBJ2-3; D not certain. The specimen was alloreactive CD8+ T cells from a mixed lymphocyte reaction culture, collected before intestinal transplant. The subset denotes: CFSE-low proliferating T cells sorted from approximately 6-day pre-transplant mixed lymphocyte reaction (GvH or HvG direction). The clonotype was recovered from a human patient who received an intestinal transplant. CDR3: CSVTPVTSTDTQYF. Written as DNA, the CDR3 is TGCAGCGTTACTCCTGTTACTAGCACAGATACGCAGTATTTT.